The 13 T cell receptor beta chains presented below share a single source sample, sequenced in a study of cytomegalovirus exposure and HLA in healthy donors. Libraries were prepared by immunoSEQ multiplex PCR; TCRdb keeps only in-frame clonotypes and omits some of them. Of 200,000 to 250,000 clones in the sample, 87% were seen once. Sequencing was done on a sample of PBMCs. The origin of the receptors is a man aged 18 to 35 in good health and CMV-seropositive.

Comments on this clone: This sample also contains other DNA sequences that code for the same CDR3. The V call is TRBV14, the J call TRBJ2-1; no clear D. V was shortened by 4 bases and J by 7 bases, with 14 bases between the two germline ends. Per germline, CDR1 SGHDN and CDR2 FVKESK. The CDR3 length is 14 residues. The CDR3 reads CASSPLGPGNEQFF. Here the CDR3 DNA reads TGTGCCAGCAGCCCCCTTGGCCCCGGGAATGAGCAGTTCTTC.

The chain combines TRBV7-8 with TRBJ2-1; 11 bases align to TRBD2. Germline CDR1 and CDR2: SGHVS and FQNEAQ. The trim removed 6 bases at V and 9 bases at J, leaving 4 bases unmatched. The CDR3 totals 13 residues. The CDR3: CASSLAGGSEQFF. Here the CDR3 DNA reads TGTGCCAGCAGTCTAGCGGGAGGCAGTGAGCAGTTCTTC.

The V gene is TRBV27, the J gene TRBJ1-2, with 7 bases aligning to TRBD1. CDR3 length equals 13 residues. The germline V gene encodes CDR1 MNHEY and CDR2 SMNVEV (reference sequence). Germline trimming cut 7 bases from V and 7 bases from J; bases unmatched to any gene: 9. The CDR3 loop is CASKAGGLSGYTF. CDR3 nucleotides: TGTGCCAGCAAGGCAGGGGGTCTCTCTGGCTACACCTTC.

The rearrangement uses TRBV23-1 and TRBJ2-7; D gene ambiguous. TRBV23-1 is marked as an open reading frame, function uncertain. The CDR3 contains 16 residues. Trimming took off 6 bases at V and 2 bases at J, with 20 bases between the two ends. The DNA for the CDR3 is TGCGCCAGCAGCGGTCATCAAGGGAAAAGGGCCTACGAGCAGTACTTC. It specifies CASSGHQGKRAYEQYF.

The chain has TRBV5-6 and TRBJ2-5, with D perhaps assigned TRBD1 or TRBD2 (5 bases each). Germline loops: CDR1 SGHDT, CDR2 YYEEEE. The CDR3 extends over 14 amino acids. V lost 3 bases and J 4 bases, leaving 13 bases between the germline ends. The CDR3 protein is CASSSDQGTETQYF. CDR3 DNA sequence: TGTGCCAGCAGCTCGGACCAAGGGACAGAGACCCAGTACTTC.

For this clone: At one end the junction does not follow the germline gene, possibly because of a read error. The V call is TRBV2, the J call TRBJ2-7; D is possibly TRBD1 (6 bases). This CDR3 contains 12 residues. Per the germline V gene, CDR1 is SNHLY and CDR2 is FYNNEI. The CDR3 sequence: CASVRDTRVDNF. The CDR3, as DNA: TGTGCCAGCGTACGGGACACCCGAGTTGATAACTTC.

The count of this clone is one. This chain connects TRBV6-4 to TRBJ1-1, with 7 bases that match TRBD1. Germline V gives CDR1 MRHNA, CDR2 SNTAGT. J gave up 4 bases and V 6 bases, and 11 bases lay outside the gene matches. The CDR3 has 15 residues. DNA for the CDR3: TGTGCCAGCAGCCCAAGAGAGGGGGCGATCACTGAAGCTTTCTTT. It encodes CASSPREGAITEAFF.

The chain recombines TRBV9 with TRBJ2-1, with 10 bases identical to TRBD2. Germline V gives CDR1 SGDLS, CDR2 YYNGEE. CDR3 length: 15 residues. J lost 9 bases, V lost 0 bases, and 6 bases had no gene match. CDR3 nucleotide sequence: TGTGCCAGCAGCGTAGAGGCTAGCGGGAGAACTGAGCAGTTCTTC. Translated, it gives CASSVEASGRTEQFF.

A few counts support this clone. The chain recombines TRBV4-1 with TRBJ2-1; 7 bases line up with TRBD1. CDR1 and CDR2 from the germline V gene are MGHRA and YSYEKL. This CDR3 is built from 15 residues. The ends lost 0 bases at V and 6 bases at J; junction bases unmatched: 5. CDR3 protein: CASSQDRTGSNEQFF. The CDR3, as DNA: TGCGCCAGCAGCCAAGATAGGACAGGCTCCAATGAGCAGTTCTTC.

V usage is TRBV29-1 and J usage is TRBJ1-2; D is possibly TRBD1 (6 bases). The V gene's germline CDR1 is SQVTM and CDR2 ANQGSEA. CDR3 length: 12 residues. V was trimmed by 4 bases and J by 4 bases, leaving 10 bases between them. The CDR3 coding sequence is TGCAGCGTTGGACAGGAGGGCTATGGCTACACCTTC. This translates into CSVGQEGYGYTF.

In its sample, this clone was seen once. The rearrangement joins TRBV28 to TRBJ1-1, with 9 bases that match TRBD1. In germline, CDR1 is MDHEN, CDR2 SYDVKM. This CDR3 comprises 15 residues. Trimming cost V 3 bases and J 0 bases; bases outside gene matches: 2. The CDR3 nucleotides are TGTGCCAGCAGTTTCCGGGACAGGGTGAACACTGAAGCTTTCTTT. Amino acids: CASSFRDRVNTEAFF.

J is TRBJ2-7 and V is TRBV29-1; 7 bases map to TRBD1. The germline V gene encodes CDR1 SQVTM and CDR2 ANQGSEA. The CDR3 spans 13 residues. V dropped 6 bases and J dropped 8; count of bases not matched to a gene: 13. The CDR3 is CSVGRQGVFQQYF. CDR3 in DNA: TGCAGCGTGGGGCGACAGGGCGTCTTCCAGCAGTACTTC.

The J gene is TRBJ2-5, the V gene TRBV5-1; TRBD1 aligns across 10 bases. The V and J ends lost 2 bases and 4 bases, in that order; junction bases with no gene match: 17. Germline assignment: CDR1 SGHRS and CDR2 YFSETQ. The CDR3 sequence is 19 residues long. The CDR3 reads CASSLMIAIRQGAGETQYF. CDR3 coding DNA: TGCGCCAGCAGCTTAATGATTGCGATAAGACAGGGGGCAGGAGAGACCCAGTACTTC.